Sequencing of this TCR beta chain was carried out in a study of shared clonotypes between healthy human individuals. The CDR3 totals 13 residues. V was cut by 2 bases and J by 2 bases, with 6 bases left in between. Germline values: CDR1 MDHEN, CDR2 SYDVKM. The assay was immunoSEQ multiplex PCR, and TCRdb's table has in-frame clones only and misses some. The data contain roughly 1 million clones, about 70% of them singletons. This chain connects TRBV28 to TRBJ1-2; D is ambiguous. The clonotype originates from a man aged 18-30 years in good health. The sequencing input was memory CD4+ T cells sorted from blood. The subset was: CD45RA-negative fraction. CDR3 amino acids: CASSLSPNYGYTF. The DNA for the CDR3 is TGTGCCAGCAGTTTAAGCCCAAACTATGGCTACACCTTC.